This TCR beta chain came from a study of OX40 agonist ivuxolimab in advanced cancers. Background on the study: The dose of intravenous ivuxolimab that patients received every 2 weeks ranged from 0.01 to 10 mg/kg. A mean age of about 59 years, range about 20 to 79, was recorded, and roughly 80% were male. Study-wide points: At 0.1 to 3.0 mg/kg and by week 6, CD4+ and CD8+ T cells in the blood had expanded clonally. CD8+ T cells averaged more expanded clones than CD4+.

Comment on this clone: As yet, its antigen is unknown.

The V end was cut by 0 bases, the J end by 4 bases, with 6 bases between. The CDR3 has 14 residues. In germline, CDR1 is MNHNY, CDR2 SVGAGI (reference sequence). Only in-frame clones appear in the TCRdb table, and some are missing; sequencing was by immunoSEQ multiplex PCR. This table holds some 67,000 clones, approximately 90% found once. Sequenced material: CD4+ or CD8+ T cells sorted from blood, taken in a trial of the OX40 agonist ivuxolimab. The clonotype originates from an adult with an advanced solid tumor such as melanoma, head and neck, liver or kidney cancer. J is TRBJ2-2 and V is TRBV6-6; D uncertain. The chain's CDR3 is CASSYSASTGELFF. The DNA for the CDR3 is TGTGCCAGCAGTTACTCCGCCAGCACCGGGGAGCTGTTTTTT.